The 2 T cell receptor beta chains in this list originate from one sample, sequenced in a study of T-cell reconstitution after alpha-beta-depleted transplantation in children. Unique molecular identifiers were built into the TCRbeta library. TCRdb reprocessed the PCR reads via MiXCR and lists one record per CDR3 protein. The sample contains about 200,000 distinct CDR3 sequences, about 6.6% of which appear only once. Sequencing was performed on PBMCs, taken before TCRalphabeta/CD19-depleted stem cell transplant. All receptors come from a boy aged 2 to 10 with acute lymphoblastic leukemia, due to receive a stem cell transplant.

There are many counts of this clonotype. The chain joins TRBV28 to TRBJ1-6; 7 bases line up with TRBD1. CDR3 length: 17 amino acids. With V trimmed by 2 bases and J by 5 bases, 9 bases remained unmatched. Per germline, CDR1 MDHEN and CDR2 SYDVKM. The CDR3 sequence is CASSLRSWDRHNSPLHF. The DNA for the CDR3 is TGTGCCAGCAGTTTACGGTCTTGGGACAGACATAATTCACCCCTCCACTTT. Complete variable domain (other parts from reference TRBV28 and TRBJ1-6): DVKVTQSSRYLVKRTGEKVFLECVQDMDHENMFWYRQDPGLGLRLIYFSYDVKMKEKGDIPEGYSVSREKKERFSLILESASTNQTSMYLCASSLRSWDRHNSPLHFGNGTRLTVT.

The chain is built from TRBV29-1 and TRBJ2-7; perhaps TRBD2 as D (6 bases). V lost 5 bases and J lost 3, with 17 bases in between. Looked up from germline, CDR1 is SQVTM and CDR2 is ANQGSEA. The CDR3 extends over 14 amino acids. DNA of the CDR3: TGCAGCGTTTTTCAGGAGGGATCCCGCTACGAGCAGTACTTC. Translating it yields CSVFQEGSRYEQYF.